Listed here is a single TCR beta chain. The sample originates from a study of blood T cell repertoires in COVID-19. The length of the CDR3 is 18 residues. Trimming removed 1 base from V and 10 bases from J, with 26 bases in between. Per the germline V gene, CDR1 is SGHVS and CDR2 is FQNEAQ. Authors' data handling: Reference gene primer amplification yielded estimated nucleated cell counts. The protocol was immunoSEQ multiplex PCR, while the TCRdb copy is restricted to in-frame clones and leaves out a portion. V and J calls and clone size follow that table, whereas D and trimming were derived from the DNA. Of some 230,000 clones detected, about 85% appear once; the ten largest clones hold approximately 2.6%.

V gene TRBV7-8 combines with J gene TRBJ2-1, with D possibly being TRBD1 (6 bases). The receptor was derived from a man in his fifties who had recovered from COVID-19. What was sequenced was peripheral blood. The CDR3 DNA reads TGTGCCAGCAGCTTAGTCCCACGGTTGGCTCGCTCAGGGGCCGAGCAGTTCTTC. Its protein is CASSLVPRLARSGAEQFF. The variable domain in full, with the rest retrieved from reference TRBV7-8 and TRBJ2-1, is GAGVSQSPRYKVAKRGQDVALRCDPISGHVSLFWYQQALGQGPEFLTYFQNEAQLDKSGLPSDRFFAERPEGSVSTLKIQRTQQEDSAVYLCASSLVPRLARSGAEQFFGPGTRLTVL.